This T cell receptor beta chain comes out of a study of shared clonotypes between healthy human individuals. Overall study findings and caveats: Since donors were few, the genetic and exposure-history diversity represented was limited.

This clone was detected only a few times. Its matching antigen is unknown. V lost 0 bases and J lost 8; bases outside the gene matches: 5. The CDR3 extends over 14 amino acids. The germline V gene encodes CDR1 SGHTS and CDR2 YDEGEE. Participating donors were healthy, HIV-negative adults free of recent acute infections or vaccinations. The unsorted samples had some 90 million PBMCs used for genomic DNA. Splitting of each subset's genomic DNA was done evenly across several immunoSEQ plates. The data were produced by immunoSEQ multiplex PCR, yet TCRdb's version contains in-frame clones alone and is incomplete. The sample has 97,000 or so clones; around half are singletons.

The chain links TRBV5-8 to TRBJ2-1, with 7 bases that match TRBD2. This TCR came from a woman in her thirties or forties in good health. Some clones in this sample may be carry-over from other donors' samples. The sample was PBMCs. The CDR3 nucleotides read TGTGCCAGCAGCTTGGGGGGTCGGGAGGATGAGCAGTTCTTC. Translation: CASSLGGREDEQFF.